This T cell receptor beta chain was documented in a study of T-cell reconstitution after alpha-beta-depleted transplantation in children. General study findings and limits: Hyperexpanded clones declined; after one year, newly produced T cells mostly supplied diversity. Surviving recipient T cells and thymic progenitors underlay high day-60 TCRbeta diversity in some patients. Several hundred expanded graft clones reportedly were the source of alpha-beta T cells about two months after transplant.

The TCRbeta library was prepared with unique molecular identifiers. From the PCR reads, TCRdb called clonotypes with MiXCR, one entry per CDR3 protein. This repertoire shows 140,000 or so distinct CDR3 sequences, about 9% found once; its top ten account for 15% to 20%. About this clonotype: Its target is unknown. A much larger clonotype is one base distant, so this may be a read error.

The ends were cut back, 3 bases at V and 4 bases at J, with 9 bases in the middle. The CDR3 runs 14 residues. CDR1 is LGHNA and CDR2 is YSLEER in the germline V gene. The sample in question was PBMCs, mostly from graft donor cells, obtained 180 days after TCRalphabeta/CD19-depleted stem cell transplant. The TCR was taken from a female patient aged 2-9 years who had a stem cell transplant for congenital amegakaryocytic thrombocytopenia, so the T cells may come from the graft donor. The chain is built from TRBV4-3 and TRBJ2-2; D gene uncertain. CDR3: CASSQGYLTGELFF. The CDR3 region has the DNA TGCGCCAGCAGCCAGGGCTATCTCACCGGGGAGCTGTTTTTT.